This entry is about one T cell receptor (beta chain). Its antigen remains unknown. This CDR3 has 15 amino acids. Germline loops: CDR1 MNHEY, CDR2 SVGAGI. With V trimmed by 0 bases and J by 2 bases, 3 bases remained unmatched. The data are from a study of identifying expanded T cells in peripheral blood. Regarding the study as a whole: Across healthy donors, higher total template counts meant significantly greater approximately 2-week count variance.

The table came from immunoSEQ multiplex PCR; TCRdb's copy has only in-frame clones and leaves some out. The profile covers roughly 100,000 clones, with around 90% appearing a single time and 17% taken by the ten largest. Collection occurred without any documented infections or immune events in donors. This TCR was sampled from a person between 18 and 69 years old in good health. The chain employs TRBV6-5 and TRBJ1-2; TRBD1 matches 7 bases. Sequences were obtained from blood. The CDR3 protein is CASSYSSTGNYGYTF. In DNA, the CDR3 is TGTGCCAGCAGTTACTCATCGACAGGGAACTATGGCTACACCTTC.